The 25 T cell receptor beta chains reported below all come from one sample, sequenced in a study of a mutant IDH1 vaccine in newly diagnosed glioma. What these receptors recognize is not known. Profiling relied on immunoSEQ multiplex PCR, and the TCRdb table lists in-frame clones only, not all of them. The sample contains over 45,000 clones, over 70% of which appear only once. Time point: week 47, end of study. The vaccine gave 300 ug of a 20-mer mutant IDH1 peptide subcutaneously per dose. The input for sequencing was PBMCs, taken from a glioma patient whose treatment included an IDH1 peptide vaccine. The receptors come from a man aged 45-65 years with glioma.

The V gene is TRBV30, the J gene TRBJ1-5, with D possibly matching TRBD1 (6 bases). Trimming pared 0 bases from V and 8 bases from J, leaving 11 bases between. Germline assignment: CDR1 GTSNPN and CDR2 SVGIG (reference sequence). The CDR3 extends over 13 amino acids. DNA for the CDR3: TGTGCCTGGAGTGTACAGGGTATTGAGCCCCAGCATTTT. This codes for CAWSVQGIEPQHF.

The chain uses TRBV27 and TRBJ2-3, with unresolved D. CDR3 length: 14 amino acids. CDR1 is MNHEY and CDR2 is SMNVEV in the germline V gene (reference sequence). Deletions cut 8 bases from V and 0 bases from J, with 12 bases between. DNA for the CDR3: TGTGCCAGCCCTTCGGCCGACAGCACAGATACGCAGTATTTT. As protein: CASPSADSTDTQYF.

This chain links TRBV5-1 with TRBJ2-3, with a possible D match to TRBD1 (6 bases). Trimming took off 4 bases at V and 2 bases at J, with 17 bases between the two ends. Germline values: CDR1 SGHRS, CDR2 YFSETQ. The length of the CDR3 is 16 residues. This CDR3 is CASSRLRDILTDTQYF. The CDR3 DNA reads as TGCGCCAGCAGCCGTCTCAGGGACATCCTCACAGATACGCAGTATTTT.

The chain carries TRBV5-6 and TRBJ1-2, with D hard to call. The germline gives CDR1 SGHDT, CDR2 YYEEEE. V was pared by 5 bases and J by 4 bases, with 18 bases between. CDR3 length: 15 amino acids. CDR3 coding DNA: TGTGCCAGCAGAAGGGTTGAGGGAATCGTCTATGGCTACACCTTC. This gives the protein CASRRVEGIVYGYTF.

The V call is TRBV7-2, the J call TRBJ1-5; no firm D call. The CDR3 length is 14 residues. Per the germline V gene, CDR1 is SGHTA and CDR2 is FQGNSA. V dropped 1 base and J dropped 3 bases, with 7 bases sitting between them. This chain's CDR3 is CASSLGMNNQPQHF. DNA for the CDR3: TGTGCCAGCAGCTTAGGGATGAACAATCAGCCCCAGCATTTT.

The rearrangement links TRBV6-5 to TRBJ2-5, with D hard to call. CDR1 is MNHEY, CDR2 SVGAGI, per germline. The CDR3 is made up of 12 amino acids. The V end was cut by 6 bases, the J end by 3 bases, with 8 bases between. In DNA form, the CDR3 reads TGTGCCAGCAGCCGGAACGAAGAGACCCAGTACTTC. This translates into CASSRNEETQYF.

The rearrangement joins TRBV2 to TRBJ1-1; D uncertain. Germline V gives CDR1 SNHLY, CDR2 FYNNEI. This CDR3 comprises 13 residues. The CDR3 nucleotides read TGTGCGAGTAACGGGTGGAGAACTCCTGAAGCTTTCTTT. Amino acids: CASNGWRTPEAFF.

V and J are TRBV5-1 and TRBJ1-2, with 7 positions matching TRBD1. The ends lost 0 bases at V and 4 bases at J; junction bases unmatched: 12. Germline CDR1 SGHRS, CDR2 YFSETQ. The CDR3 has 17 residues. CDR3 protein: CASSLGQLGAGGYGYTF. Written as DNA, the CDR3 is TGCGCCAGCAGCTTGGGACAGCTGGGGGCAGGGGGCTATGGCTACACCTTC.

The chain has TRBV6-5 and TRBJ1-5; 9 nucleotides align to TRBD1. This CDR3 is 15 amino acids long. The germline V gene has CDR1 MNHEY and CDR2 SVGAGI. The trim removed 5 bases at V and 13 bases at J, leaving 15 bases unmatched. The CDR3 nucleotides read TGTGCCAGCAGTCAGTCCGGGACAGGGAATAAGCATCAGCATTTT. It is translated as CASSQSGTGNKHQHF.

J is TRBJ2-7 and V is TRBV29-1, with 8 bases fitting TRBD1. The germline V gene has CDR1 SQVTM and CDR2 ANQGSEA. CDR3 length equals 16 residues. V gave up 5 bases and J gave up 4 bases; unmatched junction bases: 16. CDR3 residues: CSVLILFGTGVYEQYF. In nucleotides, the CDR3 is TGCAGCGTTTTGATTCTGTTTGGGACAGGCGTTTACGAGCAGTACTTC.

CDR3 protein: CAISSYDDYEQYF. The CDR3 DNA sequence: TGTGCCATCAGTTCTTACGATGACTACGAGCAGTACTTC. The chain carries TRBV10-3 and TRBJ2-7; unclear D gene. CDR3 length: 13 amino acids. V was shortened by 5 bases and J by 3 bases, with 11 bases between the two germline ends. Germline CDR1 ENHRY, CDR2 SYGVKD.

This rearrangement joins TRBV10-2 to TRBJ1-1; D is unclear. This CDR3 spans 14 amino acids. Germline CDR1 is WSHSY and CDR2 is SAAADI. V gave up 10 bases and J gave up 2 bases, with 17 bases separating them. The CDR3, as DNA: TGCGCCACACAAAAGGACGGGAGTAACACTGAAGCTTTCTTT. Translating gives CATQKDGSNTEAFF.

The chain recombines TRBV2 with TRBJ1-5, with no clear D. The germline gives CDR1 SNHLY, CDR2 FYNNEI. Trimming took off 6 bases at V and 2 bases at J, with 20 bases between the two ends. The CDR3 extends over 17 amino acids. The CDR3, as DNA: TGTGCCAGCAGCGACCGGGCCCTCCCCCGTGGCAATCAGCCCCAGCATTTT. Translation: CASSDRALPRGNQPQHF.

Here the CDR3 reads CASRMTGTTNEKLFF. The DNA for the CDR3 is TGTGCCAGCAGGATGACAGGGACCACTAATGAAAAACTGTTTTTT. J is TRBJ1-4 and V is TRBV2; the match to TRBD1 covers 7 bases. CDR1 is SNHLY, CDR2 FYNNEI, per germline. The CDR3 has 15 amino acids. The J segment lost 2 bases and the V segment lost 6 bases, leaving 6 bases of the junction unmatched.

This chain connects TRBV5-5 to TRBJ1-3; 10 positions match TRBD1. Germline lookup yields CDR1 SGHKS and CDR2 YYEKEE (reference sequence). Losses at the gene ends were 6 bases for V and 4 bases for J; bases not matched to a gene: 7. The CDR3 has 15 amino acids. The CDR3 is CASTGQGGPGNTIYF. The CDR3 nucleotides read TGTGCCAGCACCGGACAGGGGGGGCCCGGAAACACCATATATTTT. Using reference TRBV5-5 and TRBJ1-3 for the parts outside the CDR3, the full variable domain is DAGVTQSPTHLIKTRGQQVTLRCSPISGHKSVSWYQQVLGQGPQFIFQYYEKEERGRGNFPDRFSARQFPNYSSELNVNALLLGDSALYLCASTGQGGPGNTIYFGEGSWLTVV.

The chain recombines TRBV12-5 with TRBJ1-5; the D is unclear. This CDR3 region has 15 residues. In germline, CDR1 is LGHNT, CDR2 FRNRAP. V was cut by 6 bases and J by 3 bases, with 15 bases left in between. CDR3 DNA sequence: TGTGCTAGTGGGCCGACCGGGCAGCTCAATCAGCCCCAGCATTTT. Translating it yields CASGPTGQLNQPQHF.

This rearrangement joins TRBV7-9 to TRBJ1-1; D gene uncertain. The V gene's germline CDR1 is SEHNR and CDR2 FQNEAQ (reference sequence). The length of the CDR3 is 15 residues. The V gene lost 1 base and the J gene lost 11 bases, with 20 bases spanning the gap. This CDR3 reads CASSLERYSRMYAFF. The CDR3 coding sequence is TGTGCCAGCAGCTTAGAGCGTTACTCGAGAATGTATGCTTTCTTT.

The chain combines TRBV18 with TRBJ2-1; D is unresolved. With 4 bases removed from V and 7 bases from J, the gap between germline ends came to 2 bases. The V gene's germline CDR1 is KGHSH and CDR2 LQKENI. There are 10 residues in the CDR3. The CDR3 reads CASSLNEQFF. The CDR3, as DNA: TGTGCCAGCTCACTGAATGAGCAGTTCTTC. Supplemented by reference TRBV18 and TRBJ2-1, the full variable domain reads NAGVMQNPRHLVRRRGQEARLRCSPMKGHSHVYWYRQLPEEGLKFMVYLQKENIIDESGMPKERFSAEFPKEGPSILRIQQVVRGDSAAYFCASSLNEQFFGPGTRLTVL.

V and J are TRBV5-1 and TRBJ1-3; D gene uncertain. V lost 0 bases and J 3 bases, leaving 7 bases between the germline ends. The length of the CDR3 is 14 residues. Germline V gene lookup returns CDR1 SGHRS and CDR2 YFSETQ. This CDR3 is CASSLDSGGNTIYF. The CDR3 region has the DNA TGCGCCAGCAGCTTGGATTCTGGTGGAAACACCATATATTTT. Full variable domain (rest looked up from reference TRBV5-1 and TRBJ1-3): KAGVTQTPRYLIKTRGQQVTLSCSPISGHRSVSWYQQTPGQGLQFLFEYFSETQRNKGNFPGRFSGRQFSNSRSEMNVSTLELGDSALYLCASSLDSGGNTIYFGEGSWLTVV.

The chain couples TRBV9 to TRBJ1-3; 7 bases match TRBD1. Germline CDR1 reads SGDLS; CDR2 reads YYNGEE. CDR3 length: 15 residues. With V trimmed by 3 bases and J by 0 bases, 3 bases remained unmatched. CDR3 bases: TGTGCCAGCAGCGACAGGGGCAGCTCTGGAAACACCATATATTTT. It yields the protein CASSDRGSSGNTIYF.

The V call is TRBV6-6, the J call TRBJ2-1; D unresolved. In germline, CDR1 is MNHNY, CDR2 SVGAGI (reference sequence). The CDR3 is 16 amino acids. V lost 1 base and J lost 0, with 10 bases in between. The CDR3 DNA reads TGTGCCAGCAGTTACTTACCCAGTTCCTCCTACAATGAGCAGTTCTTC. Protein sequence: CASSYLPSSSYNEQFF.

The chain recombines TRBV27 with TRBJ2-5, with 9 bases that match TRBD1. With V trimmed by 6 bases and J by 6 bases, 8 bases remained unmatched. The CDR3 totals 14 residues. Per the germline V gene, CDR1 is MNHEY and CDR2 is SMNVEV (reference sequence). The CDR3 is CASSTGQGVKTQYF. CDR3 nucleotides: TGTGCCAGCAGCACGGGACAGGGTGTGAAGACCCAGTACTTC.

To note about this clone: Sequence at one end of the junction differs from germline and may be a read error. This sequence joins TRBV7-7 and TRBJ2-3; 7 bases match TRBD2. The V gene's germline CDR1 is SSHAT and CDR2 FNYEAQ (reference sequence). CDR3 length: 15 residues. CDR3: CASSLESGGTDTQYF. The DNA for the CDR3 is TGTGCTAGCAGCTTAGAGAGCGGGGGCACAGATACGCAGTATTTT.

The V gene is TRBV7-9, the J gene TRBJ1-2; TRBD1 matches at 8 bases. CDR1 and CDR2 from the germline V gene are SEHNR and FQNEAQ (reference sequence). V gave up 2 bases and J gave up 8 bases; unmatched junction bases: 10. The CDR3 covers 15 residues. CDR3: CASSLPPTGAEGYTF. The CDR3 DNA follows: TGTGCCAGCAGCTTACCCCCGACAGGGGCGGAGGGCTACACCTTC.

The chain links TRBV5-1 to TRBJ2-3, with 10 bases identical to TRBD2. Germline CDR1 SGHRS, CDR2 YFSETQ. The V gene end was trimmed by 0 bases and the J gene end by 0 bases; junction bases not matched to a gene: 4. The CDR3 runs to 17 residues. CDR3 DNA: TGCGCCAGCAGCTTGGAACTAGCGGGGTCTAGCACAGATACGCAGTATTTT. Residues: CASSLELAGSSTDTQYF. The full variable domain, rest sourced from reference TRBV5-1 and TRBJ2-3, is KAGVTQTPRYLIKTRGQQVTLSCSPISGHRSVSWYQQTPGQGLQFLFEYFSETQRNKGNFPGRFSGRQFSNSRSEMNVSTLELGDSALYLCASSLELAGSSTDTQYFGPGTRLTVL.